These 4 T cell receptor beta chains originate from one sample sequenced in a study of blood T cell repertoires in COVID-19. Generated by immunoSEQ multiplex PCR, the TCRdb table keeps only in-frame clones and is missing some. This table holds 110,000 or so clones, about 80% found once. Material: peripheral blood. The receptors originated from a man aged 65 to 79 with acute or convalescent COVID-19.

The rearrangement joins TRBV18 to TRBJ2-4, with TRBD1 matching over 8 bases. The CDR3 sequence is 13 residues long. CDR1 is KGHSH, CDR2 LQKENI, per germline. After removal of 3 bases from V and 12 bases from J, the junction contained 7 bases not matched to a gene. The CDR3 coding sequence is TGTGCCAGCTCACCTCCGACAGGGGTCAATCAGTACTTC. Translated, it gives CASSPPTGVNQYF.

The rearrangement joins TRBV7-3 to TRBJ2-1; the D gene is possibly TRBD1 (6 bases). The CDR3 has 13 residues. The germline V gene has CDR1 SGHTA and CDR2 FQGTGA. V was trimmed by 10 bases and J by 2 bases, leaving 12 bases between them. CDR3 protein: CATGQLPYNEQFF. In DNA, the CDR3 is TGTGCCACCGGACAGTTACCCTACAATGAGCAGTTCTTC.

The V call is TRBV12-3 or TRBV12-4, the J call TRBJ1-2, with D hard to call. Trimming shortened V by 3 bases and J by 5 bases, and 10 bases separated the two germline ends. CDR3 size: 13 residues. The CDR3 reads CASSLGVGYGYTF. For the CDR3, the DNA is TGTGCCAGCAGTTTGGGAGTAGGTTATGGCTACACCTTC.

V usage is TRBV7-6 and J usage is TRBJ2-6, with TRBD1 identical over 10 bases. Germline V CDR1 and CDR2: SGHVS, FNYEAQ. V shed 3 bases and J 3 bases; nucleotides not matched to a gene: 8. CDR3 length equals 18 residues. CDR3 coding DNA: TGTGCCAGCAGCTTCCGCGGGACAGGGGTTGATGGGGCCAACGTCCTGACTTTC. It translates to CASSFRGTGVDGANVLTF.